The 20 T cell receptor beta chains reported below all come from one sample, sequenced in a study of radiotherapy plus CTLA-4 blockade in lung cancer. TCRdb's table, derived via immunoSEQ multiplex PCR, lists solely in-frame clones and lacks some. Of fewer than 70,000 clones in the sample, 79% are singletons; the top ten hold roughly 10%. This specimen consisted of peripheral blood, obtained from a patient treated with radiotherapy plus ipilimumab. These TCRs come from a human donor with non-small cell lung cancer who had a complete response to radiotherapy plus ipilimumab.

V usage is TRBV25-1 and J usage is TRBJ1-2; D uncertain. Germline V lookup: CDR1 MGHDK, CDR2 SYGVNS. This CDR3 spans 13 amino acids. V was pared by 5 bases and J by 4 bases, with 11 bases between. CDR3 bases: TGTGCCAGCAGTATTCTTGGGTTCTATGGCTACACCTTC. The encoded protein is CASSILGFYGYTF.

This clone showed up just a few times. This specimen includes other DNA sequences encoding the same CDR3. The V call is TRBV7-2, the J call TRBJ2-1, with D unresolved. The CDR3 is 13 amino acids. Germline loops: CDR1 SGHTA, CDR2 FQGNSA. The germline V and J ends were trimmed by 1 base and 4 bases, with 5 bases remaining between them. The CDR3 region is CASSLGLYNEQFF. DNA of the CDR3: TGTGCCAGCAGCTTAGGGCTTTACAATGAGCAGTTCTTC. Together with reference TRBV7-2 and TRBJ2-1, the CDR3 gives the full variable domain: GAGVSQSPSNKVTEKGKDVELRCDPISGHTALYWYRQSLGQGLEFLIYFQGNSAPDKSGLPSDRFSAERTGGSVSTLTIQRTQQEDSAVYLCASSLGLYNEQFFGPGTRLTVL.

V and J are TRBV6-6 and TRBJ2-7; the D gene could be TRBD1 or TRBD2 (5 bases each). The CDR3 extends over 11 amino acids. V lost 6 bases and J 4 bases, leaving 7 bases between the germline ends. The germline V gene encodes CDR1 MNHNY and CDR2 SVGAGI (reference sequence). The CDR3 region has the DNA TGTGCCAGCAGCGGGACGTACGAGCAGTACTTC. Protein: CASSGTYEQYF.

The chain combines TRBV9 with TRBJ2-5; 8 nucleotides line up with TRBD1. Germline loops: CDR1 SGDLS, CDR2 YYNGEE. This CDR3 spans 16 amino acids. V was clipped by 3 bases and J by 4 bases; unmatched bases: 11. The CDR3 coding sequence is TGTGCCAGCAGCGAGAGACAGGGGAGATTTCGAGAGACCCAGTACTTC. This sequence encodes CASSERQGRFRETQYF.

This sequence joins TRBV19 and TRBJ1-1; no firm D call. Germline-derived CDR1 and CDR2 are LNHDA and SQIVND (reference sequence). This CDR3 is built from 13 residues. Trimming removed 3 bases at V and 0 bases at J, with 5 bases between. DNA for the CDR3: TGTGCCAGTAGTATGTCGATGAACACTGAAGCTTTCTTT. This encodes CASSMSMNTEAFF.

This clone was detected only a few times. The rearrangement links TRBV7-2 to TRBJ1-3; D not resolved. V lost 4 bases, J lost 3 bases, and 13 bases lay in between. CDR3 size: 15 residues. Germline CDR1 reads SGHTA; CDR2 reads FQGNSA. The CDR3 nucleotides read TGTGCCAGCAGCTCCCGGGTTACTTTTGGAAACACCATATATTTT. Amino acid sequence: CASSSRVTFGNTIYF.

This chain uses TRBV7-6 with TRBJ2-7; a weak D match, TRBD1 (6 bases). Between the trimmed V and J ends, which lost 0 bases and 6 bases, there was a span of 15 bases. The germline V gene encodes CDR1 SGHVS and CDR2 FNYEAQ. The CDR3 is 15 amino acids. The CDR3 spells CASSLARQAFAEQYV. The CDR3 DNA reads as TGTGCCAGCAGCTTAGCGAGACAGGCCTTCGCCGAGCAGTACGTC.

This chain uses TRBV5-1 with TRBJ2-5; TRBD1 agrees at 9 bases. The end of the DNA is better explained by TRBJ2-7, so the J call may be wrong. This CDR3 has 15 amino acids. CDR1 is SGHRS, CDR2 YFSETQ, per germline. CDR3 bases: TGCGCCAGCAGCTTGGGGACAGGGGATACGTACGAGCAGTACTTC. Amino acids: CASSLGTGDTYEQYF.

This chain uses TRBV5-1 with TRBJ2-1, with TRBD1 matching 7 bases. The CDR3 is 17 residues long. Trimming cost V 4 bases and J 0 bases; bases outside gene matches: 10. Germline assignment: CDR1 SGHRS and CDR2 YFSETQ. Here the CDR3 DNA reads TGCGCCAGCAGCAAATTCGACAGGGTTTCCTCCTACAATGAGCAGTTCTTC. Translated: CASSKFDRVSSYNEQFF.

The gene calls are TRBV7-8 and TRBJ2-7; D remains ambiguous. This CDR3 is built from 13 residues. V lost 0 bases and J lost 0, with 3 bases in between. CDR1 is SGHVS, CDR2 FQNEAQ, per germline. The CDR3 sequence: CASSLAGSYEQYV. The CDR3 bases are TGTGCCAGCAGCTTAGCAGGCTCCTACGAGCAGTACGTC.

The chain joins TRBV6-5 to TRBJ2-7; 9 nucleotides line up with TRBD1. The CDR3 extends over 15 amino acids. Per the germline V gene, CDR1 is MNHEY and CDR2 is SVGAGI. The V and J ends lost 7 bases and 4 bases, in that order; junction bases with no gene match: 11. CDR3 nucleotide sequence: TGTGCCAGCACCCTCTCGGGGGGACAGGGTTACGAGCAGTACTTC. Amino acid sequence: CASTLSGGQGYEQYF.

This clone was recorded once. The chain joins TRBV4-2 to TRBJ2-1, with no clear D. The germline CDR1 and CDR2 sequences are LGHNA and YNFKEQ. The ends were cut back, 0 bases at V and 1 base at J, with 7 bases in the middle. This CDR3 has 15 amino acids. The CDR3 DNA sequence: TGTGCCAGCAGCCAAGAATGGGGTTCCTACAATGAGCAGTTCTTC. It encodes CASSQEWGSYNEQFF.

The chain joins TRBV4-1 to TRBJ2-1; perhaps TRBD2 as D (6 bases). V shed 0 bases and J shed 9 bases, with 18 bases lying between them. Germline CDR1 and CDR2: MGHRA and YSYEKL. The CDR3 extends over 16 amino acids. DNA of the CDR3: TGCGCCAGCAGCCAAGAAGTAACTAGCAGGACGGCTGAGCAGTTCTTC. Its translation: CASSQEVTSRTAEQFF.

CDR3 coding DNA: TGTGCCAGCAGTGTCGGACGGCTGAACTATGGCTACACCTTC. This encodes CASSVGRLNYGYTF. The rearrangement joins TRBV2 to TRBJ1-2; D is undetermined. The ends were cut back, 4 bases at V and 2 bases at J, with 11 bases in the middle. Per germline, CDR1 SNHLY and CDR2 FYNNEI. This CDR3 spans 14 amino acids.

This clone is a singleton in its sample. The chain carries TRBV30 and TRBJ1-3; no clear D. Germline CDR1 and CDR2: GTSNPN and SVGIG (reference sequence). The CDR3 sequence is 12 residues long. V lost 3 bases, J lost 2 bases, and 5 bases lay in between. The DNA for the CDR3 is TGTGCCTGGAGCGGGGCTGGAAACACCATATATTTT. Protein sequence: CAWSGAGNTIYF.

The rearrangement uses TRBV6-6 and TRBJ2-4; 9 positions agree with TRBD1. Germline V gives CDR1 MNHNY, CDR2 SVGAGI (reference sequence). Trimming took 3 bases from V and 3 from J; bases not matched to a gene: 6. CDR3 length: 16 residues. CDR3 residues: CASSYSDRGDKNIQYF. CDR3 sequence (DNA): TGTGCCAGCAGTTATTCCGACAGGGGGGACAAAAACATTCAGTACTTC.

J is TRBJ1-1 and V is TRBV4-1, with a possible D match to TRBD1 (5 bases). This CDR3 has 15 amino acids. The germline V gene has CDR1 MGHRA and CDR2 YSYEKL. Trimming left V 1 base short and J 1 base short, with 10 bases between. For the CDR3, the DNA is TGCGCCAGCAGCCAAGGCTCGGGGCCGAACACTGAAGCTTTCTTT. It yields the protein CASSQGSGPNTEAFF.

This chain links TRBV4-3 with TRBJ2-7; 10 bases agree with TRBD2. V shed 2 bases, J shed 3 bases, and the junction held 16 bases outside the gene matches. The CDR3 consists of 19 residues. In germline, CDR1 is LGHNA, CDR2 YSLEER. This chain's CDR3 is CASSQSKAASGGLNYEQYF. CDR3 nucleotides: TGCGCCAGCAGCCAATCAAAAGCGGCTAGCGGGGGACTAAACTACGAGCAGTACTTC.

The genes are TRBV2 and TRBJ2-7; D is unresolved. Trimming shortened V by 8 bases and J by 2 bases, and 16 bases separated the two germline ends. Germline CDR1 is SNHLY and CDR2 is FYNNEI. This CDR3 is built from 14 residues. The CDR3 here is CASQIGVTAYEQYV. CDR3 nucleotide sequence: TGTGCCAGCCAAATTGGGGTCACGGCCTACGAGCAGTACGTC.

This chain uses TRBV5-4 with TRBJ2-3; tentative D call: TRBD1 (6 bases). This CDR3 is 15 amino acids long. V shed 4 bases and J shed 2 bases, with 14 bases lying between them. Germline-derived CDR1 and CDR2 are SGHNT and YYREEE (reference sequence). The DNA of the CDR3 is TGTGCCAGCAGCCCGAGGACAGACGACACAGATACGCAGTATTTT. This gives the protein CASSPRTDDTDTQYF.